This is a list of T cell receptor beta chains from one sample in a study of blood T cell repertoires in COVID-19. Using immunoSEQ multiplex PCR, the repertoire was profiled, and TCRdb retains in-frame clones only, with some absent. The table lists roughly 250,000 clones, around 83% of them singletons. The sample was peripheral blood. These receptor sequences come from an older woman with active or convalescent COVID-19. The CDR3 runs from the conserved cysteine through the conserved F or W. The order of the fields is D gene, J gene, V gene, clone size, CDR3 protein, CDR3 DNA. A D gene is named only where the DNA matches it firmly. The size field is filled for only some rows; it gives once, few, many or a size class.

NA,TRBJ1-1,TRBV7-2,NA,CASSLIRGDTEAFF,TGTGCCAGCAGCTTGATCCGGGGGGACACTGAAGCTTTCTTT
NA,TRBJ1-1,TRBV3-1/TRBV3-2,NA,CASSQRRGMNTEAFF,TGTGCCAGCAGCCAAAGGAGAGGGATGAACACTGAAGCTTTCTTT
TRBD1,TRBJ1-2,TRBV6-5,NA,CASSPTGGGGYTF,TGTGCCAGCAGTCCAACAGGGGGCGGAGGCTACACCTTC
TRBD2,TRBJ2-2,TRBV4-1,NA,CASSQLLAGGHTGELFF,TGCGCCAGCAGCCAACTACTAGCGGGGGGTCACACCGGGGAGCTGTTTTTT
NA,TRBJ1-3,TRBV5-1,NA,CASKKGEASGNTIYF,TGCGCCAGCAAGAAGGGAGAAGCCTCTGGAAACACCATATATTTT
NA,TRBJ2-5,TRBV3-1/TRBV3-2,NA,CASSHLDRVGETQYF,TGTGCCAGCAGCCACCTGGACAGAGTAGGCGAGACCCAGTACTTC
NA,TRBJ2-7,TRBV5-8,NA,CASSARAGVTYEQYF,TGTGCCAGCAGCGCGAGGGCAGGGGTGACCTACGAGCAGTACTTC
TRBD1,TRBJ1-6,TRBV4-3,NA,CASSQIQGTNSPLHF,TGCGCCAGCAGCCAGATACAGGGGACTAATTCACCCCTCCACTTT
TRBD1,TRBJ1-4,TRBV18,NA,CASSPTGTGSEKLFF,TGTGCCAGCTCACCCACCGGGACAGGAAGCGAAAAACTGTTTTTT
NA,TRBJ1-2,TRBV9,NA,CASQGWGSGYTF,TGTGCCAGCCAGGGTTGGGGAAGCGGCTACACCTTC
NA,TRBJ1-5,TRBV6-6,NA,CASSFLQGDQPQHF,TGTGCCAGCAGTTTTTTGCAGGGCGATCAGCCCCAGCATTTT
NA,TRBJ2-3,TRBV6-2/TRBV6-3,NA,CASSPPPASDTQYF,TGTGCCAGCAGTCCCCCTCCCGCGTCCGATACGCAGTATTTT
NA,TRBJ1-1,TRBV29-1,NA,CSPWRVTRAFF,TGCAGCCCTTGGAGGGTGACGCGGGCTTTCTTT
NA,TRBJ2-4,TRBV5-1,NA,CASSLAGRSQGYWHF,TGCGCCAGCAGCTTGGCCGGAAGGTCACAGGGATACTGGCACTTC
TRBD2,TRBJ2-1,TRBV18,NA,CASSPGGLAGSYNEQFF,TGTGCCAGCTCACCTGGGGGACTAGCGGGTTCCTACAATGAGCAGTTCTTC
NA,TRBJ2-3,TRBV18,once,CASSAARGTDTQYF,TGTGCCAGCTCAGCCGCCAGGGGCACAGATACGCAGTATTTT
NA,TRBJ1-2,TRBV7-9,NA,CASSSTTGKSRGYTF,TGTGCCAGCAGCTCCACCACCGGGAAGAGTCGGGGCTACACCTTC
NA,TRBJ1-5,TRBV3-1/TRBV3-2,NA,CASSQGTHQPQHF,TGTGCCAGCAGCCAGGGCACACATCAGCCCCAGCATTTT
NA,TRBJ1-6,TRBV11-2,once,CASSRPTVVGSPLHF,TGTGCCAGCAGCCGTCCGACAGTGGTGGGTTCACCCCTCCACTTT
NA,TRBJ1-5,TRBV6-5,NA,CASSSGQLNQPQHF,TGTGCCAGCAGTTCCGGACAGCTCAATCAGCCCCAGCATTTT
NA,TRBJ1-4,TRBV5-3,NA,CARSLAGATNEKLFF,TGTGCCAGAAGCTTGGCTGGAGCAACTAATGAAAAACTGTTTTTT
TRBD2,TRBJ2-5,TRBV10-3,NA,CAISSLAGGRETQYF,TGTGCCATCAGTTCCCTAGCGGGGGGGCGAGAGACCCAGTACTTC
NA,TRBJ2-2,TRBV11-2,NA,CASSSPGERGSNTGELFF,TGTGCCAGCAGCTCCCCAGGGGAACGGGGTTCGAACACCGGGGAGCTGTTTTTT
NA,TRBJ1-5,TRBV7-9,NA,CASSLGGYSNQPQHF,TGTGCCAGCAGCTTAGGCGGCTATAGCAATCAGCCCCAGCATTTT
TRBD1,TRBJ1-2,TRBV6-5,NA,CASRQRDRTNYGYTF,TGTGCCAGCAGGCAAAGGGACAGAACTAACTATGGCTACACCTTC
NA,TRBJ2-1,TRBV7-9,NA,CASSLASGGDEQFF,TGTGCCAGCAGCTTAGCGTCGGGGGGCGATGAGCAGTTCTTC
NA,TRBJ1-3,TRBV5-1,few,CASSLGSSGNTIYF,TGCGCCAGCAGCTTGGGGAGCTCTGGAAACACCATATATTTT
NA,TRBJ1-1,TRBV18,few,CASSPGEMNTEAFF,TGTGCCAGCTCACCAGGGGAGATGAACACTGAAGCTTTCTTT
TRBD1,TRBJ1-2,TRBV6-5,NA,CASRSPGQGLHGYTF,TGTGCCAGCAGATCTCCGGGACAGGGGTTACATGGCTACACCTTC
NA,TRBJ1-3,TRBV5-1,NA,CASSPGEVPSGNTIYF,TGCGCCAGCAGCCCCGGGGAGGTGCCCTCTGGAAACACCATATATTTT
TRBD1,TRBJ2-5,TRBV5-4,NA,CASSLDDRGSQETQYF,TGTGCCAGCAGCTTGGACGACAGGGGAAGCCAAGAGACCCAGTACTTC
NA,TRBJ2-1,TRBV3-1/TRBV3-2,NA,CASSQVQGSYNEQFF,TGTGCCAGCAGCCAAGTGCAGGGCTCCTACAATGAGCAGTTCTTC
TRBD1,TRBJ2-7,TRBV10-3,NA,CAISAGQGVREQYF,TGTGCCATCAGTGCCGGACAGGGGGTTCGGGAGCAGTACTTC
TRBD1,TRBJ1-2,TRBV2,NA,CASRATGTGYTF,TGTGCCAGCAGAGCGACAGGGACAGGCTACACCTTC
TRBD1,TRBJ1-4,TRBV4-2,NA,CASRDRGRDEKLFF,TGTGCCAGCCGCGACAGGGGGCGGGATGAAAAACTGTTTTTT
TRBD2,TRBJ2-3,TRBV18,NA,CASSPRTSGGGADTQYF,TGTGCCAGCTCACCAAGGACTAGCGGGGGCGGCGCAGATACGCAGTATTTT
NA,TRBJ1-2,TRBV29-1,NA,CSVEGGRDAAPNYGYTF,TGCAGCGTTGAGGGGGGGCGGGACGCCGCACCTAACTATGGCTACACCTTC
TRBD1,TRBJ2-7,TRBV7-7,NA,CASSRGQGGPYEQYF,TGTGCCAGCAGCCGGGGACAGGGGGGCCCCTACGAGCAGTACTTC
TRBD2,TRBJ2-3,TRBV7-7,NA,CASSPGRWEGDTQYF,TGTGCCAGCAGCCCGGGGCGGTGGGAGGGGGATACGCAGTATTTT
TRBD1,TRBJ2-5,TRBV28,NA,CASRPTGTQETQYF,TGTGCCAGCAGACCGACAGGGACCCAAGAGACCCAGTACTTC
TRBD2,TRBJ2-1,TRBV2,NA,CASIYGGGYNEQFF,TGTGCCAGCATCTACGGGGGGGGTTACAATGAGCAGTTCTTC
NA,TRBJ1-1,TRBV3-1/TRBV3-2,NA,CASSLRQNTEAFF,TGTGCCAGCAGCCTACGACAGAACACTGAAGCTTTCTTT
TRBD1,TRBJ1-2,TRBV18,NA,CASSPRTGGYGYTF,TGTGCCAGCTCTCCCAGGACAGGGGGGTATGGCTACACCTTC
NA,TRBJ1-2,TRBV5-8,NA,CASSPSSRLRRVRNYGYTF,TGTGCCAGCAGCCCGAGTTCCAGACTACGAAGAGTAAGGAACTATGGCTACACCTTC
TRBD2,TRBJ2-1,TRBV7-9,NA,CASSLKGGDSYNEQFF,TGTGCCAGCAGCTTAAAGGGAGGGGATTCCTACAATGAGCAGTTCTTC
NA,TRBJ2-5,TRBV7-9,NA,CASSLQGETQYF,TGTGCCAGCAGCCTCCAGGGTGAGACCCAGTACTTC
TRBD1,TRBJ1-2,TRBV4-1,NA,CASSQDHGTGGEKGYTF,TGCGCCAGCAGCCAAGATCACGGGACAGGGGGCGAAAAAGGCTACACCTTC